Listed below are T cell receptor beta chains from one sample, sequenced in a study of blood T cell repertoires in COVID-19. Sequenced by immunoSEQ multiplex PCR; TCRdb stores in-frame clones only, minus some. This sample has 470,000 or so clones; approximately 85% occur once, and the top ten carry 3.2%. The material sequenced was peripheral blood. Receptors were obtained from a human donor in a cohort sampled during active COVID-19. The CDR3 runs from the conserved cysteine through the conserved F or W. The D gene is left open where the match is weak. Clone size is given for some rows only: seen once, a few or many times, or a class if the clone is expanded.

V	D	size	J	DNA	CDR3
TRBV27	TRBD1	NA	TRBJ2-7	TGTGCCAGCAGTTTCGACAGGGGCGTTGCCTACGAGCAGTACTTC	CASSFDRGVAYEQYF
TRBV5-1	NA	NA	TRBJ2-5	TGCGCCAGCAGCTCGCAAGAGACCCAGTACTTC	CASSSQETQYF
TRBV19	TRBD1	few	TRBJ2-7	TGTGCCAGTAGTAGCGGGACAGGGGGCTCCTGGGAGCAGTACTTC	CASSSGTGGSWEQYF
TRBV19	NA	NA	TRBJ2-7	TGTGCCAGTAGTAAACAGGAGAGCTCCTACGAGCAGTACTTC	CASSKQESSYEQYF
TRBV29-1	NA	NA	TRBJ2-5	TGCAGCGTTGAGTGGCAGGGGGAGACCCAGTACTTC	CSVEWQGETQYF
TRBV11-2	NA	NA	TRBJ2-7	TGTGCCAGCAGCCTCGGAGGGACAGACGAGCAGTACTTC	CASSLGGTDEQYF
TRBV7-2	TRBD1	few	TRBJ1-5	TGTGCCAGCAGCCAATACAGGGGGAGCAATCAGCCCCAGCATTTT	CASSQYRGSNQPQHF
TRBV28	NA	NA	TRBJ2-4	TGTGCCACTCAATCGGGACACCCCAAAAACATTCAGTACTTC	CATQSGHPKNIQYF
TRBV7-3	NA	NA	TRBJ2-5	TGTGCCAGCAGTTCCGATCAGGGCAAGACCCAGTACTTC	CASSSDQGKTQYF
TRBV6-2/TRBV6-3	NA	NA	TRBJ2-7	TGTGCCAGCAGTTACGCAGGACTGGGCCATTACGAGCAGTACTTC	CASSYAGLGHYEQYF
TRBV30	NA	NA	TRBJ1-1	TGTGCCTGGTCCCAAAACCCTCCGACAGGACCGAACACTGAAGCTTTCTTT	CAWSQNPPTGPNTEAFF
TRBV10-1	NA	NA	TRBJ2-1	TGCGCCAGCAGTGACAACTACAATGAGCAGTTCTTC	CASSDNYNEQFF
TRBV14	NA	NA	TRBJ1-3	TGTGCCAGCAGTGGGCCTTCCTCTGGAAACACCATATATTTT	CASSGPSSGNTIYF
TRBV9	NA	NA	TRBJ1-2	TGTGCCAGCAGCTCTCAAGGGAGGGGCGATTCCTATGGCTACACCTTC	CASSSQGRGDSYGYTF
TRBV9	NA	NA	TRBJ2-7	TGTGCCAGCAGCGTAGGAAGCGGTTGGCCCGGGGAGCAGTACTTC	CASSVGSGWPGEQYF
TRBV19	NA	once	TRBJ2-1	TGTGCCAGTAGTATCGCAGTCCGACTGGGCTCCTACAATGAGCAGTTCTTC	CASSIAVRLGSYNEQFF
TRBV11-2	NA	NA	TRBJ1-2	TGTGCCAGCAGCTCCGGGGGGCCGCAGGTCGGATCTAACTATGGCTACACCTTC	CASSSGGPQVGSNYGYTF
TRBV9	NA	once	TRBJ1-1	TGTGCCAGCAGCGCATCGGACAGGAACACTGAAGCTTTCTTT	CASSASDRNTEAFF
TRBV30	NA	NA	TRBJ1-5	TGTGCCTGGAGTTCGGGGGAGATAGGGCCCCAGCATTTT	CAWSSGEIGPQHF
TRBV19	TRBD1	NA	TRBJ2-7	TGTGCCAGTAGTGTACAGGGGGCCTACGAGCAGTACTTC	CASSVQGAYEQYF
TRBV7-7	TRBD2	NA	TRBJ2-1	TGTGCTAGCAGCCCCAACCTAGCGGGATTCAATGAGCAGTTCTTC	CASSPNLAGFNEQFF
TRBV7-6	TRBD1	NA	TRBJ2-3	TGTGCCAGCAGCTCCTTAACAGGACAGGGGTCAGATACGCAGTATTTT	CASSSLTGQGSDTQYF
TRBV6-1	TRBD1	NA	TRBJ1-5	TGTGCCAGCAGTGACCGCGCAGGGGGCATTCAGCCCCAGCATTTT	CASSDRAGGIQPQHF
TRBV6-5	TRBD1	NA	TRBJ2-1	TGTGCCAGCAGTTCCGTGGGACAGGGGATCCTGAATGAGCAGTTCTTC	CASSSVGQGILNEQFF
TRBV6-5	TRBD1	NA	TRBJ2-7	TGTGCCAGCATTGGACAGGCCCTCGACTTC	CASIGQALDF
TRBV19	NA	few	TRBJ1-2	TGTGCCAGTAGTATGAGATGGGAGGTAGGCTACACCTTC	CASSMRWEVGYTF
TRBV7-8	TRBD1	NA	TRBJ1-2	TGTGCCAGCAGCACCATGCCAGGGGGCAACTATGGCTACACCTTC	CASSTMPGGNYGYTF
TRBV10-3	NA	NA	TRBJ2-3	TGTGCCCACTCTAGGGGCTCCGGAGATACGCAGTATTTT	CAHSRGSGDTQYF
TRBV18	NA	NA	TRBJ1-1	TGTGCCAGCTCACCAAGACAACTGAACACTGAAGCTTTCTTT	CASSPRQLNTEAFF
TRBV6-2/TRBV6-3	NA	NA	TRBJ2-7	TGTGCCAGCAGTTATAACACCTACGAGCAGTACTTC	CASSYNTYEQYF
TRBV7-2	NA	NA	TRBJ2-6	TGTGCCAGCAGCTTATGGGGCATCTCTGGGGCCAACGTCCTGACTTTC	CASSLWGISGANVLTF
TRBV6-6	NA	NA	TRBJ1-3	TGTGCCAGCGAGAGGGAGGAGAACACCATATATTTT	CASEREENTIYF
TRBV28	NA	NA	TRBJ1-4	TGTGCCAGCAGTCCGGGGAACGATGAAAAACTGTTTTTT	CASSPGNDEKLFF
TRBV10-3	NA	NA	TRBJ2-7	TGTGCCATCAGTGGCGAGGGTAAAGGAGAGCAGTACTTC	CAISGEGKGEQYF
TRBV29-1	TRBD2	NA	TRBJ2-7	TGCAGCGTGGCCGGGGGGGCGACACCCTACGAGCAGTACTTC	CSVAGGATPYEQYF
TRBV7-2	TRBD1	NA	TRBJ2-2	TGTGCCAGCGCGACAGGGGGCGTCTTCCGGGAGCTGTTTTTT	CASATGGVFRELFF
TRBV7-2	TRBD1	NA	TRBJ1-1	TGTGCCAGCAGCTTAGTGTTCGCACAGGGGCTATTTGAAGCTTTCTTT	CASSLVFAQGLFEAFF
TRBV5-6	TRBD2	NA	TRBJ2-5	TGTGCCAGCAGCTTGGCCTGGGGGGGGTCGAATGAAGAGACCCAGTACTTC	CASSLAWGGSNEETQYF
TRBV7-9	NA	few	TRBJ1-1	TGTGCCAGCAGCCCCCGGGGGAGACAGTCGAACACTGAAGCTTTCTTT	CASSPRGRQSNTEAFF
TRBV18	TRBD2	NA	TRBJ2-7	TGTGCCAGCTCACCTCGTAGCGGGAGCCCCTACGAGCAGTACTTC	CASSPRSGSPYEQYF
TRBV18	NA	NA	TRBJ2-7	TGTGCCAGCTCGCCAGTTCCGGGACTGACCTCCTACGAGCAGTACTTC	CASSPVPGLTSYEQYF
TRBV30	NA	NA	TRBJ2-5	TGTGCCTGGAGTGCTCAGCAAGAGACCCAGTACTTC	CAWSAQQETQYF